This TCR beta chain was recovered during a study of breast tumors, draining lymph nodes, adjacent tissues. After removal of 4 bases from V and 7 bases from J, the junction contained 14 bases not matched to a gene. The CDR3 runs 18 residues. The germline V gene has CDR1 LGHDT and CDR2 YNNKEL (reference sequence). Samples came from axillary lymph nodes draining the breast cancer. TCRdb called the multiplex PCR reads again in MiXCR, with one record for every CDR3 protein. Of about 100,000 distinct CDR3 sequences listed, 21% are singletons. The chain employs TRBV3-1 and TRBJ1-4; TRBD1 aligns across 11 bases. Source material: axillary lymph node tissue. This TCR was recovered from a female donor with breast cancer. Some clones in this sample may be carry-over from other donors' samples. The CDR3 is CASSPSDRGPGVGEKLFF. The DNA for the CDR3 is TGTGCCAGCAGCCCGTCGGACAGGGGGCCGGGGGTCGGTGAAAAACTGTTTTTT.